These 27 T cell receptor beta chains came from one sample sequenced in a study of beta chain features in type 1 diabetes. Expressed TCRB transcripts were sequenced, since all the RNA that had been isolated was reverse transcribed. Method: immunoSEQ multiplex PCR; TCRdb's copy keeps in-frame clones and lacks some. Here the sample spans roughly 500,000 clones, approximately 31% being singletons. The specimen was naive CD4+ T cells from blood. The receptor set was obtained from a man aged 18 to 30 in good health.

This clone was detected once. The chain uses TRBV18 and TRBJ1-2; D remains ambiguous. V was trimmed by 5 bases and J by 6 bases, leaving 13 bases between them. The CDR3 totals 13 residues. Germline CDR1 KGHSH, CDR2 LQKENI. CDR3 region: CASSAWAADGYTF. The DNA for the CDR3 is TGTGCCAGCTCAGCCTGGGCAGCGGATGGCTACACCTTC.

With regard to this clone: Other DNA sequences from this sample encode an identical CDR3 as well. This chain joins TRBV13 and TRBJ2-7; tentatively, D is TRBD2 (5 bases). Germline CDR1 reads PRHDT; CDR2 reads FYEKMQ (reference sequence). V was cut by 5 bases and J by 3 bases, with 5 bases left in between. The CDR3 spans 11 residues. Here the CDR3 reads CASSGSYEQYF. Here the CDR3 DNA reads TGTGCCAGCAGCGGGAGCTACGAGCAGTACTTC.

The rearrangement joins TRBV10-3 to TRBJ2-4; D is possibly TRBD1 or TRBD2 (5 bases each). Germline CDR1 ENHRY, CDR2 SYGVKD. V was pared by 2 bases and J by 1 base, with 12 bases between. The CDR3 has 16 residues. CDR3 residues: CAISEEGKSAKNIQYF. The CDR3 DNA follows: TGTGCCATCAGTGAGGAGGGGAAGAGTGCCAAAAACATTCAGTACTTC.

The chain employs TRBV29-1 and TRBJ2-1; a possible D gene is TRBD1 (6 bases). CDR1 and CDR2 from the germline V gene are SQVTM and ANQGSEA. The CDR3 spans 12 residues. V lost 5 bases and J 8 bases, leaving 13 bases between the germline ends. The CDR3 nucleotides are TGCAGCGTTATACAGGGCGTCCATGAGCAGTTCTTC. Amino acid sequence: CSVIQGVHEQFF.

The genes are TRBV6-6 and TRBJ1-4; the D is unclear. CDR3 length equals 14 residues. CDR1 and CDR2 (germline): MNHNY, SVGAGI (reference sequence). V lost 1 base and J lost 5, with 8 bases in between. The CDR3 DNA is TGTGCCAGCAGTTACTGGGTCGGGAATGAAAAACTGTTTTTT. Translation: CASSYWVGNEKLFF.

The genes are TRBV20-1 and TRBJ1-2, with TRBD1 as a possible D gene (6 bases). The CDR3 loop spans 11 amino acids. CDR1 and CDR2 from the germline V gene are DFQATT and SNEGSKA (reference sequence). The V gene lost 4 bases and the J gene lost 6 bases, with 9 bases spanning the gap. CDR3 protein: CSATNRDGYTF. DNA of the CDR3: TGCAGTGCTACGAACAGGGATGGCTACACCTTC.

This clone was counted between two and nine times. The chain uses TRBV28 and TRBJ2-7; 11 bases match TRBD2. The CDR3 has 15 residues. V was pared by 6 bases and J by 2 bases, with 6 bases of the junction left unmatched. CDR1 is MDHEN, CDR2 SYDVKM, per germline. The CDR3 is CASSLAGGPTYEQYF. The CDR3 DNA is TGTGCCAGCAGCCTAGCGGGAGGCCCCACCTACGAGCAGTACTTC.

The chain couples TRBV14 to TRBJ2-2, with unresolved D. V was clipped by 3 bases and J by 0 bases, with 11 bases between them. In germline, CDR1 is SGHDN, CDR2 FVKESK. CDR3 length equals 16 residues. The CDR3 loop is CASSQKWLPNTGELFF. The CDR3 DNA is TGTGCCAGCAGCCAGAAGTGGCTACCGAACACCGGGGAGCTGTTTTTT.

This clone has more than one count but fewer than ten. As DNA, the CDR3 is TGCAGCGTTGATGAGAGGGGAGGGCCTGAAGCTTTCTTT. As protein: CSVDERGGPEAFF. The gene calls are TRBV29-1 and TRBJ1-1; D possibly corresponds to TRBD1 (5 bases). CDR3 length: 13 residues. Germline V gene data show CDR1 as SQVTM and CDR2 as ANQGSEA. Trimming cost V 3 bases and J 6 bases, with 14 bases left between them.

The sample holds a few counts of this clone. As DNA, the CDR3 is TGTGCCAGCAGCCCAGGAGGAGATACGCAGTATTTT. Translated: CASSPGGDTQYF. V is TRBV6-6 and J is TRBJ2-3; D is perhaps TRBD2 (5 bases). CDR1 MNHNY and CDR2 SVGAGI come from the germline V gene (reference sequence). This CDR3 contains 12 residues. The V and J ends lost 6 bases and 5 bases respectively, with 9 bases between them.

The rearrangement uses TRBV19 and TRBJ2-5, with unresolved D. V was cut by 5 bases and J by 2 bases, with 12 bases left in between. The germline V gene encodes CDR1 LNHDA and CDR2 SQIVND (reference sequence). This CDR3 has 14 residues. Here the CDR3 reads CASSALDKQETQYF. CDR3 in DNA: TGTGCCAGTAGTGCTCTTGACAAGCAAGAGACCCAGTACTTC.

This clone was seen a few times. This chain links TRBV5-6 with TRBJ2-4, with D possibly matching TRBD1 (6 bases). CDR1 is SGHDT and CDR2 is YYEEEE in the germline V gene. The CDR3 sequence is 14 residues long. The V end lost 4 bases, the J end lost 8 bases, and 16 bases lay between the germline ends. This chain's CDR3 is CASSPQGSSDIQYF. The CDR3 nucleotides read TGTGCCAGCAGCCCACAGGGTAGTAGTGACATTCAGTACTTC.

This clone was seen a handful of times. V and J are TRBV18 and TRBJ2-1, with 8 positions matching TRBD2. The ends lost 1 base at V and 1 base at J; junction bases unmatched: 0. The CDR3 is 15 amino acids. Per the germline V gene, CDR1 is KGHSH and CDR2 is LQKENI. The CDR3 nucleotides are TGTGCCAGCTCACCACGACTAGCGTCCTACAATGAGCAGTTCTTC. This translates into CASSPRLASYNEQFF.

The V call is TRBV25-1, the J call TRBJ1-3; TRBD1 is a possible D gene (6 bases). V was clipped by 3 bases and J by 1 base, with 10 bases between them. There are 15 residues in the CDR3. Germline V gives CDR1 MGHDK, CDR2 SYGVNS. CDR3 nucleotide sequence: TGTGCCAGCAGTGACACCAGGGGTTCTGGAAACACCATATATTTT. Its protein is CASSDTRGSGNTIYF.

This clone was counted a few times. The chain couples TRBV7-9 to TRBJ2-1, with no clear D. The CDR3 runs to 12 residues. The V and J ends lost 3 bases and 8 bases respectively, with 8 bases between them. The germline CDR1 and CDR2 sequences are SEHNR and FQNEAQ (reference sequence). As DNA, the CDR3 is TGTGCCAGCAGCTTTTCAGGACATGAGCAGTTCTTC. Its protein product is CASSFSGHEQFF.

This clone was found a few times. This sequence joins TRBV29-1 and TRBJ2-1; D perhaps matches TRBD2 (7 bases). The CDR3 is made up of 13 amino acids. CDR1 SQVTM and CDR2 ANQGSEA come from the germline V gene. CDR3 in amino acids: CTGGQSSYNEQFF. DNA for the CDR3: TGCACCGGGGGGCAGAGCTCCTACAATGAGCAGTTCTTC.

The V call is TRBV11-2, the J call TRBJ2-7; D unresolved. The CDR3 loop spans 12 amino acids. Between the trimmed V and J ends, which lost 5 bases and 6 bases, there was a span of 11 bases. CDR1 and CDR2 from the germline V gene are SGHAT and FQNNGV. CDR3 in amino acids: CASSHGRSEQYF. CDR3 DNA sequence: TGTGCCAGCAGCCATGGGCGTAGCGAGCAGTACTTC.

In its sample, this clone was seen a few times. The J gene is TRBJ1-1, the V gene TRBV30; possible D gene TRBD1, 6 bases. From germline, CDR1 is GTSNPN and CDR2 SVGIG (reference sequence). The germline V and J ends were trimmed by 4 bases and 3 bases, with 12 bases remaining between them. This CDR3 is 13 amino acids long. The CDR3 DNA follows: TGTGCCTGGACAAGAGAGGGGGACACTGAAGCTTTCTTT. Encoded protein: CAWTREGDTEAFF.

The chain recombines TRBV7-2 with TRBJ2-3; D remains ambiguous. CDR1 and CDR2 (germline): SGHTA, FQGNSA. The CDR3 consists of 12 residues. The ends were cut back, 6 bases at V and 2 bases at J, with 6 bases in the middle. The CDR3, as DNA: TGTGCCAGCAGGGACGACACAGATACGCAGTATTTT. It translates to CASRDDTDTQYF.

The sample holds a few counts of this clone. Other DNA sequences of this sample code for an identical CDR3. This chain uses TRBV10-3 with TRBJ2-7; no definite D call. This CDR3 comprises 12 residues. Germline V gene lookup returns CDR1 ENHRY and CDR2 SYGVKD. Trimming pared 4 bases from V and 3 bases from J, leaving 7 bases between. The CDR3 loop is CAISGGSYEQYF. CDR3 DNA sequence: TGTGCCATCAGTGGAGGCAGCTACGAGCAGTACTTC.

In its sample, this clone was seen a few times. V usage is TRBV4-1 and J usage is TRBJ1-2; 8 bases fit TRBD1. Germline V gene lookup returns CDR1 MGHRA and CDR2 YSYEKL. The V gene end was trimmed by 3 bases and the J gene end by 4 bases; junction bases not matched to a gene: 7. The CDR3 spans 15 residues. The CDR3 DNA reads TGCGCCAGCAGCCACCCGGGACAGGACCTCTATGGCTACACCTTC. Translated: CASSHPGQDLYGYTF.

The CDR3 region has the DNA TGCAGCGCTCGTTACGGGGTCTACGAGCAGTACTTC. Its translation is CSARYGVYEQYF. The V call is TRBV29-1, the J call TRBJ2-7; D might be TRBD2 (5 bases). Germline CDR1 SQVTM, CDR2 ANQGSEA. Trimming removed 7 bases at V and 3 bases at J, with 13 bases between. CDR3 length equals 12 residues.

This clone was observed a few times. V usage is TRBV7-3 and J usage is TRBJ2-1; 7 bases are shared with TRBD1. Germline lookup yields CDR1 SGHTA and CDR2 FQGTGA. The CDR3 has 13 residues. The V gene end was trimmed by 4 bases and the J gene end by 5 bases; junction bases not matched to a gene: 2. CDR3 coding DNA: TGTGCCAGCAGCTACACAGGGGACAATGAGCAGTTCTTC. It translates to CASSYTGDNEQFF.

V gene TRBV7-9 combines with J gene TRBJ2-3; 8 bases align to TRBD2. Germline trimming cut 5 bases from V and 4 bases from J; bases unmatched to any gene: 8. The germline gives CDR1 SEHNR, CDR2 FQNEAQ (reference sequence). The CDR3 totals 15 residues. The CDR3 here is CASSRLAGGPDTQYF. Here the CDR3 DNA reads TGTGCCAGCAGCCGGCTGGCGGGAGGCCCAGATACGCAGTATTTT.

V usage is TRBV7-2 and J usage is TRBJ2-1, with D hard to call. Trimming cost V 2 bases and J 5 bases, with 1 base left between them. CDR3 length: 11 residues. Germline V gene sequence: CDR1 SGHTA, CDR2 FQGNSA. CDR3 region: CASSLHNEQFF. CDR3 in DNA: TGTGCCAGCAGCTTACACAATGAGCAGTTCTTC.

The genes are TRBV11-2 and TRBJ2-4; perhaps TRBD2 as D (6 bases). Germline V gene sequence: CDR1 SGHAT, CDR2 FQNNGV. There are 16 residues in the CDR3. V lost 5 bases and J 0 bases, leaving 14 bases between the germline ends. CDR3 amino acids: CASSRWTGEAKNIQYF. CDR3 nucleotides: TGTGCCAGCAGCCGCTGGACGGGGGAAGCCAAAAACATTCAGTACTTC.

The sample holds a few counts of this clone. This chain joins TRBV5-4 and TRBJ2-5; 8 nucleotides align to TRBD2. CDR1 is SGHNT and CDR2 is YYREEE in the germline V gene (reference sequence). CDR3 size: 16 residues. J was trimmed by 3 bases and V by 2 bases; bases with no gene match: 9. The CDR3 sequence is CASSLGLARREETQYF. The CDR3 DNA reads TGTGCCAGCAGCTTAGGACTAGCTCGCCGGGAAGAGACCCAGTACTTC.